These T cell receptor beta chains were read from a single sample in a study of T cells after yellow fever vaccination. TCRdb re-called the 5' RACE reads through MiXCR, storing one row per CDR3 protein. The repertoire holds 300,000 to 350,000 distinct CDR3 sequences, with about 4% as singletons. The source was PBMCs, collected 5 days after the yellow fever booster vaccination. These receptors were obtained from a man in his late teens or twenties who received the YFV17D yellow fever vaccine. Each CDR3 is given with its conserved first and last residue. A D gene is named only where the DNA matches it firmly. The size field is filled for only some rows; it gives once, few, many or a size class.

TRBJ2-7,TRBD1,many,TRBV12-3/TRBV12-4,CASGTGGWYEQYF,TGTGCCAGCGGGACAGGGGGCTGGTACGAGCAGTACTTC
TRBJ2-7,-,many,TRBV11-2,CASSLVMGSRVEQYF,TGTGCCAGCAGCTTAGTAATGGGATCGAGGGTCGAGCAGTACTTC
TRBJ1-1,-,-,TRBV6-2/TRBV6-3,CASSGWGLNTEAFF,TGTGCCAGTTCCGGGTGGGGCCTGAACACTGAAGCTTTCTTT
TRBJ1-1,-,-,TRBV5-1,CASSWEKANTEAFF,TGCGCCAGCAGCTGGGAGAAGGCGAACACTGAAGCTTTCTTT
TRBJ2-2,TRBD2,few,TRBV12-3/TRBV12-4,CASSLVLAGTGELFF,TGTGCCAGCAGTTTAGTCTTAGCGGGGACCGGGGAGCTGTTTTTT
TRBJ2-7,-,few,TRBV12-3/TRBV12-4,CASTERDLRYEQYF,TGTGCCAGCACCGAACGGGACCTACGGTACGAGCAGTACTTC
TRBJ1-1,-,many,TRBV5-1,CASTELEGTEAFF,TGCGCCAGCACAGAATTGGAGGGGACTGAAGCTTTCTTT
TRBJ1-6,TRBD1,few,TRBV7-6,CASSPNGQVNSPLHF,TGTGCCAGCAGCCCAAACGGACAGGTTAATTCACCCCTCCACTTT
TRBJ2-5,-,many,TRBV7-8,CASTNRGLQETQYF,TGTGCCAGCACCAACCGGGGCTTGCAAGAGACCCAGTACTTC
TRBJ2-3,-,-,TRBV7-2,CASSFIYTDTQYF,TGTGCCAGCAGCTTCATCTACACAGATACGCAGTATTTT
TRBJ1-2,-,many,TRBV7-2,CASSPDKNYGYTF,TGTGCCAGCAGCCCGGACAAAAACTATGGCTACACCTTC
TRBJ2-1,TRBD1,many,TRBV28,CASTDGTGAGEQFF,TGTGCCAGCACTGACGGGACAGGAGCGGGTGAGCAGTTCTTC
TRBJ2-1,-,few,TRBV4-1,CASSQVSLYNEQFF,TGCGCCAGCAGCCAAGTCAGCCTCTACAATGAGCAGTTCTTC
TRBJ2-3,-,-,TRBV7-2,CASSLSLAADTQYF,TGTGCCAGCAGCTTAAGCCTAGCAGCAGATACGCAGTATTTT
TRBJ2-7,-,-,TRBV20-1,CSALPAGVAYEQYF,TGCAGTGCCCTCCCCGCAGGGGTGGCCTACGAGCAGTACTTC
TRBJ1-2,-,-,TRBV10-3,CAISEGPGRSDYGYTF,TGTGCCATCAGTGAAGGTCCAGGGAGGAGTGACTATGGCTACACCTTC
TRBJ2-3,-,few,TRBV24-1,CATSDQARTDTQYF,TGTGCCACCAGTGATCAGGCCAGGACAGATACGCAGTATTTT
TRBJ2-1,TRBD2,-,TRBV7-9,CASSPGGGSSYNEQFF,TGTGCCAGCAGCCCCGGGGGAGGGAGCTCCTACAATGAGCAGTTCTTC
TRBJ1-4,-,few,TRBV4-3,CASSRTATGPNEKLFF,TGCGCCAGCAGCCGGACGGCGACAGGCCCTAATGAAAAACTGTTTTTT
TRBJ2-7,-,few,TRBV30,CAWTPRSYEQYF,TGTGCCTGGACCCCCCGCTCCTACGAGCAGTACTTC
TRBJ2-5,TRBD1,many,TRBV10-3,CAMSSGTGRETQYF,TGTGCCATGAGTTCCGGGACAGGGAGAGAGACCCAGTACTTC
TRBJ2-7,-,few,TRBV20-1,CSASGVLSYEQYF,TGCAGTGCTAGTGGGGTCCTCTCCTACGAGCAGTACTTC
TRBJ2-7,TRBD1,many,TRBV6-5,CASSYSGTGTPSYEQYF,TGTGCCAGCAGTTACTCCGGGACAGGGACCCCATCCTACGAGCAGTACTTC
TRBJ2-7,-,few,TRBV10-3,CAISEFLQSSYEQYF,TGTGCCATCAGTGAGTTCCTTCAGAGCTCCTACGAGCAGTACTTC
TRBJ1-1,-,few,TRBV5-1,CASSRPGTQYQAFF,TGCGCCAGCAGCCGGCCAGGGACCCAATACCAAGCTTTCTTT
TRBJ1-1,TRBD1,-,TRBV11-2,CASSPRTGTNTEAFF,TGTGCCAGCAGCCCTAGGACAGGGACGAACACTGAAGCTTTCTTT
TRBJ1-6,-,-,TRBV4-3,CASSPGWGRRTPLHF,TGCGCCAGCAGCCCGGGGTGGGGGCGAAGGACACCCCTCCACTTT
TRBJ2-3,-,-,TRBV6-2/TRBV6-3,CASSSGTRSTDTQYF,TGTGCCAGCAGTTCCGGGACTCGAAGCACAGATACGCAGTATTTT
TRBJ2-5,TRBD1,many,TRBV5-1,CASSLGTGAEETQYF,TGCGCCAGCAGCTTAGGGACAGGGGCCGAAGAGACCCAGTACTTC
TRBJ2-2,TRBD1,few,TRBV5-1,CASSWTTGVGELFF,TGCGCCAGCAGCTGGACGACAGGGGTCGGGGAGCTGTTTTTT
TRBJ2-1,-,few,TRBV6-6,CASSPRAGNEQFF,TGTGCCAGCAGCCCCCGAGCGGGCAATGAGCAGTTCTTC
TRBJ1-4,-,few,TRBV7-2,CASSLRPVTTNEKLFF,TGTGCCAGCAGCTTACGACCTGTAACAACTAATGAAAAACTGTTTTTT
TRBJ2-3,TRBD1,many,TRBV7-2,CASSGQGDPDTQYF,TGTGCCAGCAGCGGACAGGGGGACCCAGATACGCAGTATTTT
TRBJ1-1,-,-,TRBV20-1,CSARKGNPNTEAFF,TGCAGTGCTAGAAAGGGGAATCCAAACACTGAAGCTTTCTTT
TRBJ2-7,TRBD1,many,TRBV25-1,CASSPSSGQGDEQYF,TGTGCCAGCAGTCCGTCCTCGGGACAGGGGGACGAGCAGTACTTC
TRBJ2-7,-,many,TRBV20-1,CSAPNYGAHEQYF,TGCAGTGCTCCGAATTACGGAGCCCACGAGCAGTACTTC
TRBJ1-3,-,many,TRBV5-5,CASSLPGGNTIYF,TGTGCCAGCAGCCTACCCGGTGGAAACACCATATATTTT
TRBJ1-3,TRBD1,-,TRBV12-5,CASGLVLGTGSHTIYF,TGTGCTAGTGGTTTGGTACTCGGGACAGGGAGTCACACCATATATTTT
TRBJ1-2,-,few,TRBV30,CAWSVSQRVTF,TGTGCCTGGAGTGTCTCGCAGCGGGTTACCTTC
TRBJ1-1,-,few,TRBV4-1,CASSQQLGFDTEAFF,TGCGCCAGCAGCCAACAGTTGGGTTTTGACACTGAAGCTTTCTTT
TRBJ1-6,TRBD1,many,TRBV4-2,CASSTRDRGRDGPLHF,TGTGCCAGCAGCACTAGGGACAGGGGGCGCGACGGACCCCTCCACTTT
TRBJ1-4,-,few,TRBV6-1,CASSERGWEKLFF,TGTGCCAGCAGTGAACGGGGCTGGGAAAAACTGTTTTTT
TRBJ2-3,-,many,TRBV6-6,CASSYGALGGDTQYF,TGTGCCAGCAGTTACGGGGCCCTTGGGGGGGATACGCAGTATTTT
TRBJ2-3,TRBD2,many,TRBV5-1,CASSLVSGGSTDTQYF,TGCGCCAGCAGCTTGGTGAGCGGGGGAAGCACAGATACGCAGTATTTT
TRBJ2-1,-,few,TRBV9,CASSSRLDAYNEQFF,TGTGCCAGCAGCTCAAGACTCGACGCCTACAATGAGCAGTTCTTC
TRBJ1-6,-,many,TRBV28,CASSFMQGYSPLHF,TGTGCCAGCAGTTTTATGCAGGGTTATTCACCCCTCCACTTT
TRBJ2-5,-,-,TRBV10-3,CAISAVATGQETQYF,TGTGCCATCAGTGCGGTGGCCACGGGACAAGAGACCCAGTACTTC
TRBJ2-3,-,few,TRBV6-2/TRBV6-3,CASSRGGQEDTQYF,TGTGCCAGCAGTAGGGGGGGGCAGGAAGATACGCAGTATTTT
TRBJ2-5,-,few,TRBV29-1,CSVASRGSGALLPETQYF,TGCAGCGTCGCCTCGCGAGGGTCGGGGGCGCTCCTCCCAGAGACCCAGTACTTC
TRBJ2-5,TRBD1,few,TRBV5-1,CASSYVGTGQETQYF,TGCGCCAGCAGCTACGTCGGGACAGGGCAAGAGACCCAGTACTTC
TRBJ1-2,-,-,TRBV4-1,CASSQGSDSILYGYTF,TGCGCCAGCAGCCAAGGATCGGACAGTATCCTCTATGGCTACACCTTC
TRBJ2-2,TRBD2,many,TRBV12-3/TRBV12-4,CASSPTSGTNTGELFF,TGTGCCAGCAGTCCTACTAGCGGAACTAACACCGGGGAGCTGTTTTTT
TRBJ1-1,-,-,TRBV3-1,CASSQDQWQGNTEAFF,TGTGCCAGCAGCCAAGATCAGTGGCAGGGGAACACTGAAGCTTTCTTT
TRBJ1-6,-,-,TRBV7-9,CASSYPLGGSYNSPLHF,TGTGCCAGCAGCTACCCCTTGGGGGGCTCCTATAATTCACCCCTCCACTTT
TRBJ2-7,TRBD1,-,TRBV3-1,CASRQGESYEQYF,TGTGCCAGCCGACAGGGGGAATCCTACGAGCAGTACTTC
TRBJ1-2,TRBD1,-,TRBV19,CASSEDRSADYGYTF,TGTGCCAGTAGTGAGGACAGGTCGGCCGACTATGGCTACACCTTC
TRBJ1-1,-,few,TRBV5-4,CASSLAGLPHTEAFF,TGTGCCAGCAGCTTGGCCGGTTTGCCCCACACTGAAGCTTTCTTT
TRBJ1-5,-,-,TRBV20-1,CSARVQDNQPQHF,TGCAGTGCTAGAGTACAGGACAATCAGCCCCAGCATTTT